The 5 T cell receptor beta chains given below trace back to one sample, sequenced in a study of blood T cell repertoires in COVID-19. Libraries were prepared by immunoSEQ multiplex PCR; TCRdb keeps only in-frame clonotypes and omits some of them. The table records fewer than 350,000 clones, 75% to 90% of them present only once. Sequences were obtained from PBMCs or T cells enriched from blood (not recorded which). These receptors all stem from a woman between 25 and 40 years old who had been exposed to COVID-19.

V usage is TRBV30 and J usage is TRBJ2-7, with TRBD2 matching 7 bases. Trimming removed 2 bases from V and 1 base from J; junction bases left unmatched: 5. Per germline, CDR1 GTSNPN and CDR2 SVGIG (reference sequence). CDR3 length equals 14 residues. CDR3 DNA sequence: TGTGCCTGGAGTTTGCGCGGGAGTTCCTACGAGCAGTACTTC. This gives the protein CAWSLRGSSYEQYF.

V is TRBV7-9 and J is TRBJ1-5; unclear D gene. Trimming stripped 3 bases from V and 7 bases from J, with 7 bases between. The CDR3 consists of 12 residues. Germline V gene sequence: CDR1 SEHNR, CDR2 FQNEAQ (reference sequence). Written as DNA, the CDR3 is TGTGCCAGCAGCTTTTCAGAACAGCCCCAGCATTTT. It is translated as CASSFSEQPQHF. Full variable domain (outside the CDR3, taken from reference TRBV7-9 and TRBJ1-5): DTGVSQNPRHKITKRGQNVTFRCDPISEHNRLYWYRQTLGQGPEFLTYFQNEAQLEKSRLLSDRFSAERPKGSFSTLEIQRTEQGDSAMYLCASSFSEQPQHFGDGTRLSIL.

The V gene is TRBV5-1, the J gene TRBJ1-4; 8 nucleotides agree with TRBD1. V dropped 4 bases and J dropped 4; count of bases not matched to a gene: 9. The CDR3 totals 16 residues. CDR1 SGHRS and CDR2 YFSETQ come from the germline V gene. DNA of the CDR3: TGCGCCAGCAGCAAGACAGGGGAAGGTAGTAATGAAAAACTGTTTTTT. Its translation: CASSKTGEGSNEKLFF.

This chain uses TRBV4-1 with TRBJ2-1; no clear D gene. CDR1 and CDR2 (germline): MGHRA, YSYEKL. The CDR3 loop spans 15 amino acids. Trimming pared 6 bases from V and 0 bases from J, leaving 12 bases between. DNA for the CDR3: TGCGCCAGCAGTCCCACTACGAGCTCCTACAATGAGCAGTTCTTC. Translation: CASSPTTSSYNEQFF.

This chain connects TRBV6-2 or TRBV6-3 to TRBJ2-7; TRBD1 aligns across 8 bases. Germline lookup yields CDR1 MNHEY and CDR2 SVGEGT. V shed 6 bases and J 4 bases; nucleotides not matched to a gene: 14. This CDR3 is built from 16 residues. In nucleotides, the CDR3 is TGTGCCAGCAGCTCCAGGGGGCTAAGGGACACATACGAGCAGTACTTC. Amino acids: CASSSRGLRDTYEQYF.